The 31 T cell receptor beta chains presented below share a single source sample, sequenced in a study of read filtering for tumor transcriptome and immune sequencing. From roughly 390 ng of RNA, a library with molecular barcoded alpha/delta and beta/gamma adaptors was made. TCRdb analysed the reads with MiXCR anew, one entry per CDR3 protein. Seen here are 85,000 to 100,000 distinct CDR3 sequences, 20% to 25% observed once, and the top ten hold 10% to 12%. The sample consisted of a population of CD138-negative cells sorted from bone marrow. The receptors were sampled from a donor aged 40 or older with multiple myeloma.

Ten or more counts support this clonotype. The rearrangement joins TRBV28 to TRBJ2-2, with 8 bases fitting TRBD1. Germline V CDR1 and CDR2: MDHEN, SYDVKM. This CDR3 has 15 amino acids. Unmatched junction bases numbered 3, after V lost 5 bases and J lost 1 base. The CDR3 reads CASSVDRGNTGELFF. In DNA form, the CDR3 reads TGTGCCAGCAGTGTCGACAGGGGGAACACCGGGGAGCTGTTTTTT.

This clonotype was seen at least ten times. The chain joins TRBV5-4 to TRBJ2-5; D possibly matches TRBD1 or TRBD2 (6 bases each). CDR1 SGHNT and CDR2 YYREEE come from the germline V gene (reference sequence). This CDR3 is 14 amino acids long. V lost 0 bases to trimming and J lost 3 bases, with 9 bases between them. In nucleotides, the CDR3 is TGTGCCAGCAGCTTGGTGGGGGGCGAAGAGACCCAGTACTTC. This codes for CASSLVGGEETQYF. The whole variable domain, remainder taken from reference TRBV5-4 and TRBJ2-5, is ETGVTQSPTHLIKTRGQQVTLRCSSQSGHNTVSWYQQALGQGPQFIFQYYREEENGRGNFPPRFSGLQFPNYSSELNVNALELDDSALYLCASSLVGGEETQYFGPGTRLLVL.

This clonotype was recorded at least ten times. The rearrangement joins TRBV12-3 or TRBV12-4 to TRBJ2-7; D perhaps matches TRBD1 (6 bases). This CDR3 contains 13 residues. V was clipped by 5 bases and J by 3 bases, with 11 bases between them. This CDR3 is CASSPGQYYEQYF. The CDR3 region has the DNA TGTGCCAGCAGTCCCGGACAGTACTACGAGCAGTACTTC.

The rearrangement uses TRBV4-2 and TRBJ2-5; D possibly corresponds to TRBD1 (6 bases). Trimming pared 3 bases from V and 3 bases from J, leaving 8 bases between. The CDR3 loop spans 13 amino acids. Germline CDR1 and CDR2: LGHNA and YNFKEQ. The CDR3 region is CASSQGQEETQYF. The CDR3 nucleotides read TGTGCCAGCAGCCAGGGACAAGAAGAGACCCAGTACTTC.

This clonotype was observed at least ten times. The rearrangement joins TRBV19 to TRBJ1-1; D uncertain. This CDR3 is 15 amino acids long. The germline gives CDR1 LNHDA, CDR2 SQIVND (reference sequence). V was pared by 5 bases and J by 5 bases, with 18 bases between. The CDR3 is CASSASAGQLTEAFF. CDR3 bases: TGTGCCAGTAGTGCTTCGGCCGGGCAATTGACTGAAGCTTTCTTT.

CDR3: CSVEARTGMGGTEAFF. The CDR3 nucleotides read TGCAGCGTTGAAGCCCGGACGGGTATGGGAGGCACTGAAGCTTTCTTT. The chain is built from TRBV29-1 and TRBJ1-1; no firm D call. The V and J ends lost 1 base and 4 bases respectively, with 19 bases between them. This CDR3 spans 16 amino acids. Germline CDR1 SQVTM, CDR2 ANQGSEA.

This clonotype was counted many times. The chain combines TRBV4-2 with TRBJ2-1; tentative D call: TRBD1 (6 bases). V shed 2 bases and J shed 6 bases, with 14 bases lying between them. Germline CDR1 and CDR2: LGHNA and YNFKEQ. The CDR3 spans 15 residues. CDR3 sequence: CASSQISGVANEQFF. The CDR3 DNA reads TGTGCCAGCAGCCAAATATCAGGGGTTGCCAATGAGCAGTTCTTC.

J is TRBJ1-5 and V is TRBV20-1, with 7 bases aligning to TRBD1. The trim removed 3 bases at V and 4 bases at J, leaving 9 bases unmatched. The CDR3 sequence is 15 residues long. The germline CDR1 and CDR2 sequences are DFQATT and SNEGSKA (reference sequence). CDR3 nucleotides: TGCAGTGCTAGTTTCGGGACAGCAGGAAATCAGCCCCAGCATTTT. This gives the protein CSASFGTAGNQPQHF.

This clonotype came up a few times. This chain uses TRBV7-9 with TRBJ1-2, with D uncertain. Germline V gives CDR1 SEHNR, CDR2 FQNEAQ (reference sequence). The V end was cut by 0 bases, the J end by 4 bases, with 12 bases between. This CDR3 region has 15 residues. CDR3 protein: CASSLAEGRIYGYTF. CDR3 bases: TGTGCCAGCAGCTTAGCCGAAGGCAGGATCTATGGCTACACCTTC.

This clonotype was counted ten times or more. The V and J genes are TRBV20-1 and TRBJ2-1, with 9 bases identical to TRBD2. In germline, CDR1 is DFQATT, CDR2 SNEGSKA (reference sequence). Trimming cost V 0 bases and J 2 bases; bases outside gene matches: 5. The CDR3 has 16 amino acids. The CDR3 DNA reads as TGCAGTGCTAGAGATGCTAGCGGGGTAGCCTACAATGAGCAGTTCTTC. Translating gives CSARDASGVAYNEQFF.

With respect to this clonotype: This may arise from a read error, as a much more abundant clone is one base away. The CDR3 does not close with the conserved phenylalanine or tryptophan, likely indicating a read error. The gene calls are TRBV3-1 and TRBJ2-3; 8 bases match TRBD2. Germline values: CDR1 LGHDT, CDR2 YNNKEL (reference sequence). The trim removed 6 bases at V and 6 bases at J, leaving 5 bases unmatched. The CDR3 is 13 residues long. The DNA of the CDR3 is TGTGCCAGCAGTTACGGACTAGCCGATACGCAGTATTCT. This encodes CASSYGLADTQYS.

This clonotype was observed many times. The rearrangement links TRBV29-1 to TRBJ1-1; 8 bases fit TRBD1. V dropped 7 bases and J dropped 5; count of bases not matched to a gene: 3. Germline lookup yields CDR1 SQVTM and CDR2 ANQGSEA. The CDR3 length is 11 residues. This CDR3 is CSGHRGTEAFF. The CDR3, as DNA: TGCAGCGGCCACAGGGGGACTGAAGCTTTCTTT.

This clonotype was observed many times. The V call is TRBV19, the J call TRBJ2-4; a possible D gene is TRBD2 (5 bases). The germline V and J ends were trimmed by 8 bases and 3 bases, with 20 bases remaining between them. This CDR3 is 16 amino acids long. From germline, CDR1 is LNHDA and CDR2 SQIVND (reference sequence). The CDR3 protein is CASGPWGFSDKNIQYF. CDR3 nucleotides: TGTGCCAGTGGCCCTTGGGGATTTAGCGACAAAAACATTCAGTACTTC.

Worth noting for this clonotype: Given a much more abundant clone one base away, this may be a read error. The J gene is TRBJ2-7, the V gene TRBV20-1, with 8 positions matching TRBD1. The CDR3 runs to 15 residues. Germline CDR1 and CDR2: DFQATT and SNEGSKA (reference sequence). CDR3 in amino acids: CSASPFQGASCEQYF. CDR3 DNA: TGCAGTGCTAGTCCTTTCCAGGGGGCGTCCTGCGAGCAGTACTTC.

This clonotype was counted a few times. The chain employs TRBV5-1 and TRBJ2-5, with 9 bases matching TRBD2. CDR3 length: 14 residues. J lost 5 bases, V lost 2 bases, and 4 bases had no gene match. Germline CDR1 and CDR2: SGHRS and YFSETQ. CDR3 protein: CASSLRLAGETQYF. CDR3 nucleotides: TGCGCCAGCAGCTTAAGGCTAGCGGGGGAGACCCAGTACTTC.

This clonotype was observed a few times. V is TRBV5-1 and J is TRBJ2-5; 8 bases line up with TRBD2. The V segment lost 0 bases and the J segment 14 bases; nucleotides outside the gene matches: 6. The germline CDR1 and CDR2 sequences are SGHRS and YFSETQ. This CDR3 spans 12 amino acids. CDR3 coding DNA: TGCGCCAGCAGCTTGGATAGCGGGACCGTTTACTTC. This gives the protein CASSLDSGTVYF.

This clonotype was observed many times. The chain joins TRBV6-2 or TRBV6-3 to TRBJ1-1; 7 bases map to TRBD1. Germline-derived CDR1 and CDR2 are MNHEY and SVGEGT. The V and J ends lost 3 bases and 2 bases, in that order; junction bases with no gene match: 3. This CDR3 has 14 residues. DNA of the CDR3: TGTGCCAGCAGTTATCAGGGGGAAAACACTGAAGCTTTCTTT. Its protein product is CASSYQGENTEAFF.

This clonotype was counted many times. The final CDR3 position lacks the conserved phenylalanine or tryptophan, pointing to a likely read error. J is TRBJ1-4 and V is TRBV18, with 7 bases lining up with TRBD1. The germline CDR1 and CDR2 sequences are KGHSH and LQKENI. The CDR3 is 14 amino acids. J lost 4 bases, V lost 6 bases, and 5 bases had no gene match. CDR3 residues: CASSLRQGNEKLFL. The CDR3 region has the DNA TGTGCCAGCTCCCTTCGACAGGGTAATGAAAAACTGTTTCTT.

With respect to this clonotype: A much larger clone lies one base from this, so it may be a read error. The V gene is TRBV9, the J gene TRBJ2-1, with D maybe TRBD1 (6 bases). Germline CDR1 reads SGDLS; CDR2 reads YYNGEE. V gave up 4 bases and J gave up 2 bases, with 16 bases separating them. This CDR3 comprises 16 residues. The CDR3 region is CASSRGRGGAYNEQFF. The CDR3 DNA reads as TGTGCCAGCAGCAGAGGTAGAGGGGGAGCCTACAATGAGCAGTTCTTC. Full variable domain (remainder filled in from reference TRBV9 and TRBJ2-1): DSGVTQTPKHLITATGQRVTLRCSPRSGDLSVYWYQQSLDQGLQFLIQYYNGEERAKGNILERFSAQQFPDLHSELNLSSLELGDSALYFCASSRGRGGAYNEQFFGPGTRLTVL.

This clonotype appeared a single time. This chain uses TRBV24-1 with TRBJ2-3, with D perhaps matching TRBD1 or TRBD2 (5 bases each). V dropped 4 bases and J dropped 9 bases, with 19 bases sitting between them. The germline CDR1 and CDR2 sequences are KGHDR and SFDVKD. The length of the CDR3 is 15 residues. The CDR3 region has the DNA TGTGCCACCAGTGACTCCTCCCGAGGGGCGATGACGCAGTATTTT. It yields the protein CATSDSSRGAMTQYF.

On this clonotype itself: This may come from a read error, since a much larger clone is one base off. The V gene is TRBV5-1, the J gene TRBJ1-6, with 8 bases identical to TRBD1. The J segment lost 15 bases and the V segment lost 9 bases, leaving 14 bases of the junction unmatched. Germline CDR1 and CDR2: SGHRS and YFSETQ. This CDR3 is 13 amino acids long. The CDR3 sequence is CANTRTTGEHLHF. The DNA for the CDR3 is TGCGCCAACACGCGGACGACAGGGGAGCACCTCCACTTT.

With regard to this clonotype: A read error may explain this, as a much larger clone is one base away. The chain joins TRBV6-2 or TRBV6-3 to TRBJ1-1; TRBD1 might be the D (6 bases). Trimming cost V 2 bases and J 5 bases, with 9 bases left between them. Germline CDR1 and CDR2: MNHEY and SVGEGT. The length of the CDR3 is 13 residues. CDR3 nucleotide sequence: TGTGCCAGCAGTTACCTCAGGGGAACTGAAGCTTTCTTT. Translating it yields CASSYLRGTEAFF.

This clonotype was found many times. The chain recombines TRBV28 with TRBJ2-1; no clear D gene. The CDR3 consists of 16 residues. Deletions cut 8 bases from V and 7 bases from J, with 24 bases between. Germline V gene data show CDR1 as MDHEN and CDR2 as SYDVKM. CDR3 protein: CASSEIVRPPRNEQFF. CDR3 coding DNA: TGTGCCAGCTCCGAAATTGTTCGCCCCCCTCGGAATGAGCAGTTCTTC.

This chain links TRBV20-1 with TRBJ2-1; no reliable D call. V was clipped by 2 bases and J by 8 bases, with 10 bases between them. The length of the CDR3 is 12 residues. Germline assignment: CDR1 DFQATT and CDR2 SNEGSKA (reference sequence). Here the CDR3 reads CSARPVLYEQFF. The CDR3 nucleotides read TGCAGTGCTAGACCGGTTTTGTATGAGCAGTTCTTC.

This clonotype has more than one count but fewer than ten. A clone one base away is much larger, so this may be a read error. The V and J genes are TRBV12-3 or TRBV12-4 and TRBJ2-1; D is unclear. This CDR3 has 11 residues. This chain's CDR3 is CASSLNPRQLF. CDR3 sequence (DNA): TGTGCCAGCAGTTTGAACCCTCGGCAGCTCTTC.

Notes on this clonotype: This clone may be a read error of a much larger clone one base away. V and J are TRBV10-2 and TRBJ1-5; the D is unclear. This CDR3 has 13 amino acids. The germline V gene encodes CDR1 WSHSY and CDR2 SAAADI. The chain's CDR3 is CASSQIDNQPQRF. In nucleotides, the CDR3 is TGCGCCAGCAGCCAGATCGACAATCAGCCCCAGCGTTTT.

In its sample, this clonotype was seen many times. This rearrangement joins TRBV11-2 to TRBJ1-1, with D maybe TRBD1 (5 bases). Trimming removed 8 bases at V and 0 bases at J, with 10 bases between. This CDR3 has 13 amino acids. Looked up from germline, CDR1 is SGHAT and CDR2 is FQNNGV. The CDR3: CASERGLNTEAFF. CDR3 DNA sequence: TGTGCCAGCGAACGGGGGTTGAACACTGAAGCTTTCTTT.

The V call is TRBV7-3, the J call TRBJ1-2; tentatively, D is TRBD1 (6 bases). The CDR3 sequence is 13 residues long. Germline lookup yields CDR1 SGHTA and CDR2 FQGTGA. Trimming left V 5 bases short and J 4 bases short, with 11 bases between. For the CDR3, the DNA is TGTGCCAGCAGCACAAAAGGGGGCTATGGCTACACCTTC. It specifies CASSTKGGYGYTF.

The rearrangement joins TRBV20-1 to TRBJ2-3; D remains unclear. CDR1 is DFQATT and CDR2 is SNEGSKA in the germline V gene (reference sequence). V lost 0 bases, J lost 6 bases, and 13 bases lay in between. This CDR3 region has 14 residues. The CDR3, as DNA: TGCAGTGCTAGAGATAGGGTCTTAGGGGATACGCAGTATTTT. Translating gives CSARDRVLGDTQYF.

This clonotype was counted ten times or more. The chain couples TRBV6-5 to TRBJ1-1; no firm D call. Germline assignment: CDR1 MNHEY and CDR2 SVGAGI. V dropped 5 bases and J dropped 7 bases, with 11 bases sitting between them. The length of the CDR3 is 12 residues. Written as DNA, the CDR3 is TGTGCCAGCAGTCTCCGAAACCGTGAAGCTTTCTTT. Residues: CASSLRNREAFF.

In its sample, this clonotype was seen many times. The J gene is TRBJ2-5, the V gene TRBV28; 9 bases are a match to TRBD2. This CDR3 has 15 residues. The germline V gene encodes CDR1 MDHEN and CDR2 SYDVKM. V gave up 6 bases and J gave up 4 bases; unmatched junction bases: 9. The CDR3 DNA follows: TGTGCCAGCAGCCGCCCCCGGACTAGCGCAGAGACCCAGTACTTC. Translated, it gives CASSRPRTSAETQYF.